This section outlines one T cell receptor beta chain sequence together with its context. This sample is part of a study of blood T cell repertoires in COVID-19. Across the whole study: Both acute and convalescent COVID-19 samples were obtained from the United States, Italy and Spain. Sample material is recorded as cDNA or gDNA derived from T cells, B-cell-depleted T cells, or PBMCs.

Data came from immunoSEQ multiplex PCR; TCRdb stores just in-frame clones and leaves some out. The sample comprises under 85,000 clones, more than 80% of which are singletons, and roughly 13% rests with the top ten. Material for sequencing was peripheral blood. This TCR derives from a man aged 50-59 years with COVID-19, enrolled during active disease.

In nucleotides, the CDR3 is TGCGCCAGCAGCTCGGGACAGCTGAACACCGGGGAGCTGTTTTTT. Translated, it gives CASSSGQLNTGELFF. The chain links TRBV5-1 to TRBJ2-2; 7 positions match TRBD1. Trimming cost V 3 bases and J 1 base; bases outside gene matches: 3. This CDR3 comprises 15 residues. Per the germline V gene, CDR1 is SGHRS and CDR2 is YFSETQ.